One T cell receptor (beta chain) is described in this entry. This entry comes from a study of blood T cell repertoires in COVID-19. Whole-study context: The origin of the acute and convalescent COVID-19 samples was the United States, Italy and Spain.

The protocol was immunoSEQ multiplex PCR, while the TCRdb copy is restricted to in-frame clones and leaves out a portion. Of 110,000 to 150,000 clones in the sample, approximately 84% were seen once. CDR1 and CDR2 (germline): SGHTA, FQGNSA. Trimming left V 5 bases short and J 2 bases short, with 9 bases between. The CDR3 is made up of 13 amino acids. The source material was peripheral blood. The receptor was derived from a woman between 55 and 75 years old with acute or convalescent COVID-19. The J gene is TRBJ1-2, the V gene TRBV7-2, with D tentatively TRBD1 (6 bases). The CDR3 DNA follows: TGTGCCAGCAGCCGGACAGTCAACTATGGCTACACCTTC. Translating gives CASSRTVNYGYTF.